Below, one T cell receptor (beta chain) is given with its context. Four PCR rounds used nested alpha and beta constant region primers plus the SP2 primer. TCRdb re-called the 5' RACE reads through MiXCR, storing one row per CDR3 protein. The sample includes around 56,000 distinct CDR3 sequences, 7.6% of them seen just once. Trimming stripped 6 bases from V and 3 bases from J, with 11 bases between. This CDR3 spans 13 amino acids. The germline CDR1 and CDR2 sequences are MNHNS and SASEGT. This specimen belongs to a study of naive and memory T cell subsets. A UMI-containing oligonucleotide was joined by 3' ligation to the TCR cDNA template.

This TCR came from a female donor in good health. The V call is TRBV6-1, the J call TRBJ2-5; D not resolved. CDR3 sequence: CASRRQREETQYF. The CDR3 nucleotides are TGTGCCAGCAGGAGACAAAGGGAAGAGACCCAGTACTTC.